These 9 T cell receptor beta chains were all obtained from the same sample, sequenced in a study of blood T cell repertoires in COVID-19. The table came from immunoSEQ multiplex PCR; TCRdb's copy has only in-frame clones and leaves some out. The data contain some 80,000 clones, about three quarters of them singletons. Sequencing was carried out using peripheral blood. The receptors were gathered from a woman of 80 years or more with active or convalescent COVID-19.

CDR3: CASSSTQGNEQFF. In DNA, the CDR3 is TGTGCCAGCAGTTCCACGCAGGGAAATGAGCAGTTCTTC. The chain uses TRBV12-3 or TRBV12-4 and TRBJ2-1, with a weak D call TRBD1 (5 bases). Trimming stripped 4 bases from V and 7 bases from J, with 11 bases between. This CDR3 spans 13 amino acids.

This clone was observed once. The CDR3 DNA reads as TGTGCCAGTAGACGGATGGGAGGGGGGACCGGGGAGCTGTTTTTT. It is translated as CASRRMGGGTGELFF. This rearrangement joins TRBV19 to TRBJ2-2; a weak D match, TRBD2 (7 bases). The CDR3 sequence is 15 residues long. Trimming cost V 6 bases and J 5 bases, with 16 bases left between them. Germline V gene data show CDR1 as LNHDA and CDR2 as SQIVND (reference sequence).

V is TRBV27 and J is TRBJ2-7, with TRBD2 matching over 7 bases. CDR1 and CDR2 (germline): MNHEY, SMNVEV (reference sequence). This CDR3 is built from 17 residues. V shed 5 bases, J shed 5 bases, and the junction held 18 bases outside the gene matches. CDR3 coding DNA: TGTGCCAGCAGTCCCTCCCGGGGGACGGGGGGAACGGACGAGCAGTACTTC. Its protein is CASSPSRGTGGTDEQYF.

The sample holds one count of this clone. V usage is TRBV2 and J usage is TRBJ1-4; D remains unclear. The CDR3 extends over 15 amino acids. Germline V gene sequence: CDR1 SNHLY, CDR2 FYNNEI. Between the trimmed V and J ends, which lost 5 bases and 0 bases, there was a span of 10 bases. CDR3 sequence: CASSPRSATNEKLFF. The DNA for the CDR3 is TGTGCCAGCAGTCCGAGGTCTGCAACTAATGAAAAACTGTTTTTT.

This clone appeared a few times. The chain uses TRBV2 and TRBJ2-2, with 8 bases identical to TRBD2. The V gene's germline CDR1 is SNHLY and CDR2 FYNNEI. This CDR3 has 15 amino acids. The V gene end was trimmed by 7 bases and the J gene end by 4 bases; junction bases not matched to a gene: 8. Written as DNA, the CDR3 is TGTGCCAGCAATAAGGGACTAGATCGCACCGGGGAGCTGTTTTTT. Amino acid sequence: CASNKGLDRTGELFF.

This clone was detected once. The chain has TRBV5-5 and TRBJ1-5; the match to TRBD1 covers 8 bases. Per germline, CDR1 SGHKS and CDR2 YYEKEE (reference sequence). There are 15 residues in the CDR3. The junction had 8 bases not matched to a gene; V was cut back by 5 bases and J by 4 bases. CDR3 in amino acids: CASSEQGVANQPQHF. The CDR3 DNA reads TGTGCCAGCAGTGAACAGGGGGTAGCTAATCAGCCCCAGCATTTT.

The V gene is TRBV4-3, the J gene TRBJ2-1, with a weak D call TRBD1 (6 bases). Trimming took 0 bases from V and 5 from J, leaving 14 bases between them. Germline loops: CDR1 LGHNA, CDR2 YSLEER. The CDR3 extends over 16 amino acids. CDR3 region: CASSQDSGRGNNEQFF. The CDR3 coding sequence is TGCGCCAGCAGCCAAGATAGTGGCAGGGGCAACAATGAGCAGTTCTTC.

There are a few counts of this clone. This chain uses TRBV3-1 (or the pseudogene TRBV3-2) with TRBJ1-2; a possible D gene is TRBD1 (6 bases). V was shortened by 2 bases and J by 10 bases, with 14 bases between the two germline ends. CDR3 length: 13 amino acids. CDR1 is LGHDT and CDR2 is YNNKEL in the germline V gene (reference sequence). CDR3 in DNA: TGTGCCAGCAGCCAAAACAGGGTCCACCACTACACCTTC. This sequence encodes CASSQNRVHHYTF.

The V call is TRBV7-9, the J call TRBJ1-1; the match to TRBD1 covers 7 bases. V trimming: 3 bases; J trimming: 1 base; junction bases outside the gene matches: 5. The CDR3 covers 15 residues. Germline-derived CDR1 and CDR2 are SEHNR and FQNEAQ (reference sequence). The CDR3 region is CASSFTTGKNTEAFF. The CDR3 DNA reads as TGTGCCAGCAGCTTTACGACAGGGAAGAACACTGAAGCTTTCTTT. The entire variable domain, with the rest obtained from reference TRBV7-9 and TRBJ1-1, is as follows: DTGVSQNPRHKITKRGQNVTFRCDPISEHNRLYWYRQTLGQGPEFLTYFQNEAQLEKSRLLSDRFSAERPKGSFSTLEIQRTEQGDSAMYLCASSFTTGKNTEAFFGQGTRLTVV.